The clone carrying this TCR beta chain appeared a few times. What it binds is unknown. The data are from a study of human T cells and chemical hapten exposure. The study, taken as a whole, reports: No change in TCRs above 1 in 1000 frequency was produced by DPC sensitization.

Germline V CDR1 and CDR2: SGHTA, FQGNSA. The CDR3 consists of 13 residues. Trimming took off 2 bases at V and 5 bases at J, with 6 bases between the two ends. Noted time point: healthy volunteer bleed at 2 weeks. Unfractionated whole blood yielded total RNA. Individual cDNA molecules each carried unique molecular identifiers attached by the library. As handled by the study authors: With a range of about 23,224 to 750,000, the median per sample was 95,638 TCRs. TCRdb reanalysed the RACE reads using MiXCR and keeps one entry per CDR3 protein. TCRdb assigned the V and J calls; the authors' analysis was not used. This repertoire shows about 130,000 distinct CDR3 sequences, 9% to 10% found once; its top ten account for 1.5% to 2%.

This sequence joins TRBV7-2 and TRBJ1-4; D remains unclear. Sequenced sample: whole blood. This receptor was obtained from a male donor in good health. Some clones in this sample may be carry-over from other donors' samples. In nucleotides, the CDR3 is TGTGCCAGCAGCTTACGGTACAATGAAAAACTGTTTTTT. Protein: CASSLRYNEKLFF.